This TCR beta chain is drawn from a study of neoadjuvant nivolumab and ipilimumab in lung cancer. Looking at the study overall: Patients got nivolumab 3 mg/kg on days 1, 15 and 29; combination added ipilimumab 1 mg/kg day 1.

Repertoires were generated with immunoSEQ multiplex PCR, while TCRdb's copy carries only in-frame clones and drops some. The sample lists around 13,000 clones, around 70% seen once, with under 30% in the top ten. This clone has a single count. The antigen is not known. Whole-study findings and limits: Resected-tumor TCR richness correlated positively with pretherapy blood richness. Only a small number of samples underwent TCR sequencing.

The receptor was derived from an adult with non-small cell lung cancer. Material: peripheral blood, obtained after neoadjuvant nivolumab, alone or with ipilimumab, at or shortly before surgery.

CDR3 in amino acids: CASSPLLGGSTGELFF. CDR3 nucleotides: TGCGCCAGCAGCCCTCTACTCGGGGGAAGCACCGGGGAGCTGTTTTTT. The V gene is TRBV5-1, the J gene TRBJ2-2; maybe TRBD2 (6 bases). The germline V gene encodes CDR1 SGHRS and CDR2 YFSETQ. The V gene lost 4 bases and the J gene lost 4 bases, with 17 bases spanning the gap. The CDR3 totals 16 residues.